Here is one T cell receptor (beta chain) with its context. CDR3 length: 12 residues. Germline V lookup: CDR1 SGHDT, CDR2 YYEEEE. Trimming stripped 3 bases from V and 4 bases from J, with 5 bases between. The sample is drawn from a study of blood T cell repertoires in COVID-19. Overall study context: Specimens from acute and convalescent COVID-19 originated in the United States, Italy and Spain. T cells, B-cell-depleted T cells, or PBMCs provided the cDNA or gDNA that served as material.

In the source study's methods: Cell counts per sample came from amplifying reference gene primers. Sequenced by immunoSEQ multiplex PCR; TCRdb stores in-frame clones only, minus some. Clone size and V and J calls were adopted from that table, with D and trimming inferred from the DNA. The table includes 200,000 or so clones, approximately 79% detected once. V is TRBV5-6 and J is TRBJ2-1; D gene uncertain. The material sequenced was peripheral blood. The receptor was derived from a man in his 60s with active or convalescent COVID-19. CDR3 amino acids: CASSSGYNEQFF. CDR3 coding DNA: TGTGCCAGCAGCTCAGGATACAATGAGCAGTTCTTC. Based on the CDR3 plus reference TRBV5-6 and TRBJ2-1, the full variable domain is DAGVTQSPTHLIKTRGQQVTLRCSPKSGHDTVSWYQQALGQGPQFIFQYYEEEERQRGNFPDRFSGHQFPNYSSELNVNALLLGDSALYLCASSSGYNEQFFGPGTRLTVL.